This T cell receptor (beta chain) was obtained from a study of Ad26.COV2.S vaccination and SARS-CoV-2 variants. Study information: Donor allocation was to the COV1001 Ad26.COV2.S trial arm.

For this clone: Antigen unknown.

Findings of the study overall: The placebo group had lower spike-specific TCR breadth than the vaccine recipients did.

After removal of 4 bases from V and 0 bases from J, the junction contained 3 bases not matched to a gene. This CDR3 has 16 amino acids. Germline-derived CDR1 and CDR2 are SGHNT and YYREEE (reference sequence). Libraries were prepared by immunoSEQ multiplex PCR; TCRdb keeps only in-frame clonotypes and omits some of them. The data show 300,000 to 350,000 clones, about 87% seen once. Treatment indicated: some 20 received Ad26.COV2.S at low or high dose, single or two shots; roughly five received placebo; per-sample allocation not given. The investigators took samples on day 63 after the first vaccine or placebo injection. This person who donated was an adult of 18-55 years in Boston. SARS-CoV-2 spike from the Wuhan strain was encoded by the vaccine, an Ad26 vector.

The source of this sequence is a person aged 18-60 years who received the Ad26.COV2.S COVID-19 vaccine or a placebo. The V gene is TRBV5-4, the J gene TRBJ1-4, with TRBD1 identical over 10 bases. The source material was peripheral blood, sampled in a trial of Ad26.COV2.S vaccine versus placebo. CDR3 sequence reads: CASSPGTGATNEKLFF. In DNA form, the CDR3 reads TGTGCCAGCAGCCCAGGGACAGGGGCAACTAATGAAAAACTGTTTTTT.